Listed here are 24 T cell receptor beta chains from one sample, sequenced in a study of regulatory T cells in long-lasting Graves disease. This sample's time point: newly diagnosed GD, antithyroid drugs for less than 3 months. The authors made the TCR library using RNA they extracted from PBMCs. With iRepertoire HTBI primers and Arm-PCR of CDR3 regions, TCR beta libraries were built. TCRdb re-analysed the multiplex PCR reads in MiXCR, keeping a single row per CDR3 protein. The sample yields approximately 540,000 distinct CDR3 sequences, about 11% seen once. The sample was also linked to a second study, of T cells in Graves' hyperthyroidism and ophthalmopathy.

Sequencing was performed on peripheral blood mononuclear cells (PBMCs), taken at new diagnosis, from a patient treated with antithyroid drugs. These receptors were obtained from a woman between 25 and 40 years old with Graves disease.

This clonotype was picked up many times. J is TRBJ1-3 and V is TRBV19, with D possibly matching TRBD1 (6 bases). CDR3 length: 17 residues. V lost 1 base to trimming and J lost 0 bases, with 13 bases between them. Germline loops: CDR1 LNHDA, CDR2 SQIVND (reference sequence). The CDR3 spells CASSIGGGASSGNTIYF. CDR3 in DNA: TGTGCCAGTAGTATAGGAGGGGGAGCAAGCTCTGGAAACACCATATATTTT.

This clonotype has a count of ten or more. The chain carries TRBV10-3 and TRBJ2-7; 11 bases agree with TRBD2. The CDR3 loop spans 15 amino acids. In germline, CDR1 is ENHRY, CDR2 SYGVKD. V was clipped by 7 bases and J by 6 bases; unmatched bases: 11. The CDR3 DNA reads TGTGCCATCATGAAGGAACTAGCGGGAGCAGTCGAGCAGTACTTC. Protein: CAIMKELAGAVEQYF.

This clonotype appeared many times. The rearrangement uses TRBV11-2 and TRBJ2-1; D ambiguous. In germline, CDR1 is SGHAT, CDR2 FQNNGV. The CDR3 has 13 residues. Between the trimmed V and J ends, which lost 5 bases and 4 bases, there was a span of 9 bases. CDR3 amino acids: CASSGIRYNEQFF. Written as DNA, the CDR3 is TGTGCCAGCAGCGGGATAAGATACAATGAGCAGTTCTTC.

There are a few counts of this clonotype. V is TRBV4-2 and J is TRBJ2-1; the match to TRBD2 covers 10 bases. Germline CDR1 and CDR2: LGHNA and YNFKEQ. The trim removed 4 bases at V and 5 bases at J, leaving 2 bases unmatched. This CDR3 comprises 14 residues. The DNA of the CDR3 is TGTGCCAGCAGCCGGACTAGCGGCCACAATGAGCAGTTCTTC. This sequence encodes CASSRTSGHNEQFF.

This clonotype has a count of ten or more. The CDR3 bases are TGTGCCAGCAGCGGACAGGGCGGCTACGAGCAGTACTTC. Encoded protein: CASSGQGGYEQYF. This rearrangement joins TRBV9 to TRBJ2-7, with 7 bases aligning to TRBD1. V shed 3 bases, J shed 3 bases, and the junction held 3 bases outside the gene matches. Germline-derived CDR1 and CDR2 are SGDLS and YYNGEE. This CDR3 comprises 13 residues.

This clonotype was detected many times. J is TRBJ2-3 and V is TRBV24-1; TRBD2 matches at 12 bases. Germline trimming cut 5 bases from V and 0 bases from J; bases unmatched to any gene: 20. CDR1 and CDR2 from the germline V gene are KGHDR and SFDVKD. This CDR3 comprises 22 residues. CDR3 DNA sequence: TGTGCCACCAGTGTTCTCGATGGACTAGCGGGAACCCGATTGGATAGCACAGATACGCAGTATTTT. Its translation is CATSVLDGLAGTRLDSTDTQYF.

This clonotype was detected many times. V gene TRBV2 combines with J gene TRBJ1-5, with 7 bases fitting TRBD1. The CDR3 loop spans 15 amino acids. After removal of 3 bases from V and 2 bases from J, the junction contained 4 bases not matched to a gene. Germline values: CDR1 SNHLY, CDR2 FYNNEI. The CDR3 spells CASSDSGTGNQPQHF. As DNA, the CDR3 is TGTGCCAGCAGTGATTCCGGGACAGGCAATCAGCCCCAGCATTTT.

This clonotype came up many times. The CDR3 spells CASSWAGAPDTQYF. CDR3 nucleotide sequence: TGTGCCAGCAGCTGGGCGGGAGCTCCAGATACGCAGTATTTT. V usage is TRBV5-5 and J usage is TRBJ2-3; 7 bases are shared with TRBD2. This CDR3 region has 14 residues. Per the germline V gene, CDR1 is SGHKS and CDR2 is YYEKEE (reference sequence). Unmatched junction bases numbered 5, after V lost 3 bases and J lost 4 bases.

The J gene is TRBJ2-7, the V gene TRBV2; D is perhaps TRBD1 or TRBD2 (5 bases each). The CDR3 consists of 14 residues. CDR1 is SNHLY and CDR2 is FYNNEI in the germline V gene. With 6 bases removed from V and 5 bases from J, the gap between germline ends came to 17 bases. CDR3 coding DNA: TGTGCCAGCAGAGCCCGGGACCTAAGGAACGAGCAGTACTTC. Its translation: CASRARDLRNEQYF.

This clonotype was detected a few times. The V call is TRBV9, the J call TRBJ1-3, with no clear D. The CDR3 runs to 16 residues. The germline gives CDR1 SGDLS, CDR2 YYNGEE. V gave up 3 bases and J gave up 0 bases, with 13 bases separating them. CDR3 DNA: TGTGCCAGCAGCGCCAGTACGACGAGCTCTGGAAACACCATATATTTT. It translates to CASSASTTSSGNTIYF. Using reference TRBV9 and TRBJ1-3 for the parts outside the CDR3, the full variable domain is DSGVTQTPKHLITATGQRVTLRCSPRSGDLSVYWYQQSLDQGLQFLIQYYNGEERAKGNILERFSAQQFPDLHSELNLSSLELGDSALYFCASSASTTSSGNTIYFGEGSWLTVV.

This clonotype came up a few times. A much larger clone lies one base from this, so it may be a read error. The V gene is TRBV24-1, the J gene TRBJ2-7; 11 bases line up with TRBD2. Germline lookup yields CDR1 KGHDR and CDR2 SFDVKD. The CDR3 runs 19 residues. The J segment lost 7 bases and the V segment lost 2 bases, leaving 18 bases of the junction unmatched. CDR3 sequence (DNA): TGTGCCACCAGTGATTCCCGTGTAACTAGCGGGAGAATTTGGAATGAGCAGTACTTC. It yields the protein CATSDSRVTSGRIWNEQYF.

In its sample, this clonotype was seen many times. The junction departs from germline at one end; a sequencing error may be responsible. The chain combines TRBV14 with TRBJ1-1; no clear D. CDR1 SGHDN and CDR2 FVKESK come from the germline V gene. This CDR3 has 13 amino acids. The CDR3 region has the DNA TGTGCCAGCAGTCAAGGAGTGAACACTGAAGCTTTCTTT. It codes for CASSQGVNTEAFF.

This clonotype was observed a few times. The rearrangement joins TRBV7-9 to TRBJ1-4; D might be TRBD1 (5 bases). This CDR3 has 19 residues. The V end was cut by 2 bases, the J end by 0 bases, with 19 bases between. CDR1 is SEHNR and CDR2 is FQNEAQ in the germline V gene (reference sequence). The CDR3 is CASSLLAGFDYATNEKLFF. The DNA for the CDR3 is TGTGCCAGCAGCTTATTAGCAGGGTTCGACTACGCAACTAATGAAAAACTGTTTTTT.

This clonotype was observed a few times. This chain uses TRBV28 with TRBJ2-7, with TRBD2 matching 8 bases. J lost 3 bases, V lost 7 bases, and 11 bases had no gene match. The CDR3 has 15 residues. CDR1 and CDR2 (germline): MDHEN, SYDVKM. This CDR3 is CASTPERERIYEQYF. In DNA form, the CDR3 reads TGTGCCAGCACACCCGAGCGGGAGAGAATCTACGAGCAGTACTTC.

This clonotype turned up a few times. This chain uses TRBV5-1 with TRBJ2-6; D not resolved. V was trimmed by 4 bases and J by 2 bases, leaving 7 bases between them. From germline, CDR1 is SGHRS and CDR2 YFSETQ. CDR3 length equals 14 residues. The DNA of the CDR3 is TGCGCCAGCAGCCCGCGGACTGGGGCCAACGTCCTGACTTTC. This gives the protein CASSPRTGANVLTF.

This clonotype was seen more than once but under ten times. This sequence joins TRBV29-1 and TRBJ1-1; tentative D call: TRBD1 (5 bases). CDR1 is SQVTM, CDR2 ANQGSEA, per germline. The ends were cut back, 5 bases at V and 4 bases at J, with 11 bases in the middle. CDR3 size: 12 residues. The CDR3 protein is CSVRDVGTEAFF. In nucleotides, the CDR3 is TGCAGCGTTCGGGACGTTGGCACTGAAGCTTTCTTT. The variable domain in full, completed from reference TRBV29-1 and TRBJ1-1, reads SAVISQKPSRDICQRGTSLTIQCQVDSQVTMMFWYRQQPGQSLTLIATANQGSEATYESGFVIDKFPISRPNLTFSTLTVSNMSPEDSSIYLCSVRDVGTEAFFGQGTRLTVV.

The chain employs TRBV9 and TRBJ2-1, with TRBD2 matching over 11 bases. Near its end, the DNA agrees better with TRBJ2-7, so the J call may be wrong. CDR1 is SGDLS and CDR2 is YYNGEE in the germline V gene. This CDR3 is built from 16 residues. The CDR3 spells CASSVGLAGGNHEQYF. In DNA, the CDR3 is TGTGCCAGCAGCGTGGGGCTAGCGGGAGGTAACCATGAGCAGTACTTC.

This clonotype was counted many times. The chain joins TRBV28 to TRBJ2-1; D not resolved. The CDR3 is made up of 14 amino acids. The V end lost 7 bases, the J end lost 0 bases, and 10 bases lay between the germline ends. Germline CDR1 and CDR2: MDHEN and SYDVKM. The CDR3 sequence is CASKQYPSYNEQFF. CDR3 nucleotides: TGTGCCAGCAAGCAGTATCCCTCCTACAATGAGCAGTTCTTC.

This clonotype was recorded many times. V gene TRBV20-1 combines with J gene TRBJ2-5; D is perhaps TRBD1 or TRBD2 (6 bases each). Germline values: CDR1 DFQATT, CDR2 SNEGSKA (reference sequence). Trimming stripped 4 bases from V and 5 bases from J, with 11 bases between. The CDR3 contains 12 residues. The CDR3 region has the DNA TGCAGTGCTAACAGGGCGGGGGAGACCCAGTACTTC. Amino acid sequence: CSANRAGETQYF.

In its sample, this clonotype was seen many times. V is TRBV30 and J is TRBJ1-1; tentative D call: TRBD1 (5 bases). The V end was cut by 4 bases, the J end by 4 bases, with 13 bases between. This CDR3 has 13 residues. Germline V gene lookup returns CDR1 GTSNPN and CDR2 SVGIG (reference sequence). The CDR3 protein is CAWNRGGGTEAFF. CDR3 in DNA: TGTGCCTGGAACCGGGGGGGAGGCACTGAAGCTTTCTTT.

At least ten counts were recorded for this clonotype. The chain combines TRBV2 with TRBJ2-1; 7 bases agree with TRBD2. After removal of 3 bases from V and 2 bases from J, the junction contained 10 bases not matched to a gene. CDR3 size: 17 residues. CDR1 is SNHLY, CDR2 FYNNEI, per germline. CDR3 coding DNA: TGTGCCAGCAGTGAGAAACCCAGCGGGAACCCCTACAATGAGCAGTTCTTC. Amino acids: CASSEKPSGNPYNEQFF.

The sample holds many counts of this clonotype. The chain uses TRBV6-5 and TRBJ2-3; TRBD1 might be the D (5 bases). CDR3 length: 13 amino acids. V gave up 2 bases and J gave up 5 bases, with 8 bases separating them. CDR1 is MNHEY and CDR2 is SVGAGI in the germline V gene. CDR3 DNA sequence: TGTGCCAGCAGTTACGATAGGGGAGATACGCAGTATTTT. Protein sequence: CASSYDRGDTQYF.

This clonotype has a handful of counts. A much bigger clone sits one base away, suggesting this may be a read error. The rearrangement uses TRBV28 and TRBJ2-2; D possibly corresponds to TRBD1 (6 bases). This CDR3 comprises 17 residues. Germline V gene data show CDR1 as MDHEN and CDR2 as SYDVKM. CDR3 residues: CASSPGRGTLNTRELFF. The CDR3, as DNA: TGTGCCAGCAGCCCTGGAAGGGGGACACTGAACACCCGGGAGCTGTTTTTT.

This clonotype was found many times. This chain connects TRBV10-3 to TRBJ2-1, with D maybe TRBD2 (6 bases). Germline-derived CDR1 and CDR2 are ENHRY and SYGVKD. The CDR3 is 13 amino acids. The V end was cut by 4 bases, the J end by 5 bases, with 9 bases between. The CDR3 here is CAISGDWDNEQFF. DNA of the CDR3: TGTGCCATCAGTGGGGACTGGGACAATGAGCAGTTCTTC.